Listed below are T cell receptor beta chains from one sample, sequenced in a study of shared clonotypes between healthy human individuals. Clones were read by immunoSEQ multiplex PCR, and TCRdb kept only the in-frame ones, dropping some. The sample yields roughly 1,500,000 clones, 98% seen once. Material: naive CD4+ T cells sorted from blood. The receptors shown here come from a man aged 30-40 years in good health. CDR3s include the opening cysteine and the closing phenylalanine or tryptophan. The D gene is left open where the match is weak. Not all rows give a size; the values are once, few, many and, for expanded clones, a class.

d_call: NA; j_call: TRBJ2-1; v_call: TRBV9; clone_size: NA; cdr3_nt: TGTGCCAGCAGCGTAGTGGTGTGGGGCAATGAGCAGTTCTTC; cdr3_aa: CASSVVVWGNEQFF
d_call: NA; j_call: TRBJ2-7; v_call: TRBV6-1; clone_size: NA; cdr3_nt: TGTGCCAGCAGTGAGACGTTCTACGAGCAGTACTTC; cdr3_aa: CASSETFYEQYF
d_call: TRBD2; j_call: TRBJ2-7; v_call: TRBV15; clone_size: NA; cdr3_nt: TGTGCCACCAGCAGGCTAGCGGGAGTTTCCTACGAGCAGTACTTC; cdr3_aa: CATSRLAGVSYEQYF
d_call: NA; j_call: TRBJ1-2; v_call: TRBV5-1; clone_size: NA; cdr3_nt: TGCGCCAGCAGCCACGACAGTAACTATGGCTACACCTTC; cdr3_aa: CASSHDSNYGYTF
d_call: NA; j_call: TRBJ2-7; v_call: TRBV5-1; clone_size: once; cdr3_nt: TGCGCCAGCAGCTTGGTTCCCGCGTCCTACGAGCAGTACTTC; cdr3_aa: CASSLVPASYEQYF
d_call: TRBD1; j_call: TRBJ2-2; v_call: TRBV28; clone_size: NA; cdr3_nt: TGTGCCAGCAGTTCTCAGGGGGCCGTCGGGGAGCTGTTTTTT; cdr3_aa: CASSSQGAVGELFF
d_call: NA; j_call: TRBJ2-7; v_call: TRBV5-1; clone_size: NA; cdr3_nt: TGCGCCAGCAGCTTGGGAAGTAGCTCCTACGAGCAGTACTTC; cdr3_aa: CASSLGSSSYEQYF
d_call: NA; j_call: TRBJ1-5; v_call: TRBV27; clone_size: NA; cdr3_nt: TGTGCCAGCAGTACTAACCCAGGGTTCCAGCCCCAGCATTTT; cdr3_aa: CASSTNPGFQPQHF
d_call: NA; j_call: TRBJ2-7; v_call: TRBV14; clone_size: NA; cdr3_nt: TGTGCCAGCAGCCCTAAGTTGGGGTCCTACGAGCAGTACTTC; cdr3_aa: CASSPKLGSYEQYF
d_call: TRBD1; j_call: TRBJ2-7; v_call: TRBV18; clone_size: NA; cdr3_nt: TGTGCCAGCTCAACTAGGAGACAGGGAGACCAGAGCACCTACGAGCAGTACTTC; cdr3_aa: CASSTRRQGDQSTYEQYF
d_call: TRBD1; j_call: TRBJ2-3; v_call: TRBV6-1; clone_size: NA; cdr3_nt: TGTGCCACCCGACAGGGTCCCGCAGATACGCAGTATTTT; cdr3_aa: CATRQGPADTQYF
d_call: NA; j_call: TRBJ1-5; v_call: TRBV2; clone_size: NA; cdr3_nt: TGTGCCAGCACTACTCGGGGGGGAGGGCCCCAGCATTTT; cdr3_aa: CASTTRGGGPQHF
d_call: NA; j_call: TRBJ2-7; v_call: TRBV18; clone_size: NA; cdr3_nt: TGTGCCAGCTCTCTAGGGGGGTCGGGGTACGAGCAGTACTTC; cdr3_aa: CASSLGGSGYEQYF
d_call: NA; j_call: TRBJ2-7; v_call: TRBV30; clone_size: NA; cdr3_nt: TGTGCCTGGAGTACTGACAGATTCGAGCAGTACTTC; cdr3_aa: CAWSTDRFEQYF